This passage covers 9 T cell receptor beta chains from one sample sequenced in a study of PD-L1 blockade in urothelial cancer. TCRdb keeps only in-frame clones here, not all; method: immunoSEQ multiplex PCR. The data contain more than 65,000 clones, around 90% of them singletons. The material sequenced was PBMCs, taken around atezolizumab (anti-PD-L1) treatment. These TCRs come from a woman between 65 and 79 years old with urothelial cancer.

The CDR3 spells CAWSGQLNTEAFF. The DNA of the CDR3 is TGTGCCTGGAGTGGACAGTTGAACACTGAAGCTTTCTTT. The rearrangement links TRBV30 to TRBJ1-1; TRBD1 is a possible D gene (5 bases). The CDR3 runs 13 residues. Germline V lookup: CDR1 GTSNPN, CDR2 SVGIG (reference sequence). The germline V and J ends were trimmed by 1 base and 0 bases, with 6 bases remaining between them. The whole variable domain, filled in from reference TRBV30 and TRBJ1-1, reads SQTIHQWPATLVQPVGSPLSLECTVEGTSNPNLYWYRQAAGRGLQLLFYSVGIGQISSEVPQNLSASRPQDRQFILSSKKLLLSDSGFYLCAWSGQLNTEAFFGQGTRLTVV.

Remarks on this clone: The same CDR3 arises from other DNA sequences in this sample as well. This chain connects TRBV19 to TRBJ2-7; 8 bases map to TRBD1. This CDR3 comprises 13 residues. The germline V gene encodes CDR1 LNHDA and CDR2 SQIVND (reference sequence). V lost 1 base, J lost 4 bases, and 0 bases stayed unmatched. CDR3 loop: CASSIGQGYEQYF. CDR3 DNA: TGTGCCAGTAGTATAGGACAGGGGTACGAGCAGTACTTC.

This chain joins TRBV11-2 and TRBJ1-1; D is uncertain. In germline, CDR1 is SGHAT, CDR2 FQNNGV. The CDR3 is made up of 15 amino acids. With 0 bases removed from V and 3 bases from J, the gap between germline ends came to 11 bases. CDR3 amino acids: CASSLEPVTHTEAFF. The DNA of the CDR3 is TGTGCCAGCAGCTTAGAGCCGGTCACGCACACTGAAGCTTTCTTT. The whole variable domain, remainder taken from reference TRBV11-2 and TRBJ1-1, is EAGVAQSPRYKIIEKRQSVAFWCNPISGHATLYWYQQILGQGPKLLIQFQNNGVVDDSQLPKDRFSAERLKGVDSTLKIQPAKLEDSAVYLCASSLEPVTHTEAFFGQGTRLTVV.

The table lists this clone with a count of one. The rearrangement joins TRBV13 to TRBJ2-4, with D possibly being TRBD1 (5 bases). This CDR3 comprises 15 residues. The germline CDR1 and CDR2 sequences are PRHDT and FYEKMQ (reference sequence). V lost 5 bases to trimming and J lost 0 bases, with 11 bases between them. CDR3: CASSTRQLAKNIQYF. DNA for the CDR3: TGTGCCAGCAGCACCCGACAGTTAGCCAAAAACATTCAGTACTTC.

This chain uses TRBV7-2 with TRBJ2-7; D perhaps matches TRBD2 (5 bases). CDR3 size: 13 residues. The V and J ends lost 1 base and 2 bases respectively, with 6 bases between them. CDR1 is SGHTA and CDR2 is FQGNSA in the germline V gene. CDR3 sequence reads: CASSLGGTYEQYF. CDR3 nucleotides: TGTGCCAGCAGCTTAGGAGGGACCTACGAGCAGTACTTC.

Here the CDR3 DNA reads TGCGCCAGCAGTCCAACTAGCGTATCCTCTGGGGGGGCCAACGTCCTGACTTTC. Protein: CASSPTSVSSGGANVLTF. This chain connects TRBV5-1 to TRBJ2-6; 7 nucleotides agree with TRBD2. After removal of 5 bases from V and 4 bases from J, the junction contained 15 bases not matched to a gene. The CDR3 is 18 residues long. Germline V gives CDR1 SGHRS, CDR2 YFSETQ. The complete variable domain, with remaining parts taken from reference TRBV5-1 and TRBJ2-6, reads KAGVTQTPRYLIKTRGQQVTLSCSPISGHRSVSWYQQTPGQGLQFLFEYFSETQRNKGNFPGRFSGRQFSNSRSEMNVSTLELGDSALYLCASSPTSVSSGGANVLTFGAGSRLTVL.

This chain uses TRBV27 with TRBJ1-2; 10 positions match TRBD1. Germline CDR1 and CDR2: MNHEY and SMNVEV (reference sequence). The CDR3 covers 16 residues. With V trimmed by 6 bases and J by 7 bases, 14 bases remained unmatched. The CDR3 bases are TGTGCCAGCAGAACAGCGACAGGGGGCGATCTAGGTGGCTACACCTTC. Translated: CASRTATGGDLGGYTF.

This chain connects TRBV5-6 to TRBJ2-3, with D perhaps matching TRBD2 (6 bases). Germline CDR1 SGHDT, CDR2 YYEEEE. The CDR3 has 14 amino acids. The V end lost 4 bases, the J end lost 0 bases, and 9 bases lay between the germline ends. The CDR3 here is CASSGGTSTDTQYF. The CDR3, as DNA: TGTGCCAGCAGCGGTGGGACTAGCACAGATACGCAGTATTTT.

The chain recombines TRBV2 with TRBJ2-1, with D possibly matching TRBD2 (5 bases). CDR3 size: 15 residues. V lost 4 bases and J 3 bases, leaving 13 bases between the germline ends. The germline gives CDR1 SNHLY, CDR2 FYNNEI. CDR3 loop: CASSASYGVYNEQFF. In nucleotides, the CDR3 is TGTGCCAGCAGTGCCAGTTACGGGGTCTACAATGAGCAGTTCTTC.